This T cell receptor beta chain came from a study of blood T cell repertoires in COVID-19. Study details: The United States, Italy and Spain were the sources of the acute and convalescent COVID-19 samples. T cells, B-cell-depleted T cells, or PBMCs supplied cDNA or gDNA.

The authors' processing: Nucleated cell counts were estimated from reference gene primer amplification. TCRdb keeps only in-frame clones here, not all; method: immunoSEQ multiplex PCR. V, J and clone size were drawn from that table, and D and trimming were deduced from the DNA. The table lists about 190,000 clones, 65% to 80% of them singletons. Trimming at V came to 0 bases and at J to 7 bases, leaving 6 bases not matched to a gene. CDR1 and CDR2 from the germline V gene are SGHDN and FVKESK. The length of the CDR3 is 15 residues. This chain links TRBV14 with TRBJ2-1; 7 bases match TRBD1. This sequence was found in a man aged 45-65 years who had recovered from COVID-19. The sequencing input was peripheral blood. CDR3 DNA sequence: TGTGCCAGCAGCCAAGATACACACAGGGGAAATGAGCAGTTCTTC. Protein sequence: CASSQDTHRGNEQFF.